This is a list of T cell receptor beta chains from one sample in a study of technical replicates of blood from a handful of donors. Repertoires were generated with immunoSEQ multiplex PCR, while TCRdb's copy carries only in-frame clones and drops some. This sample yields around 80,000 clones, of which approximately 89% are seen a single time; 0.35% to 0.5% belongs to the top ten. The sequenced material came from T cells isolated from PBMCs. Receptors were obtained from a human donor in good health. The CDR3 runs from the conserved cysteine through the conserved F or W. The D gene is left open where the match is weak. Some rows have no size entry. The others give once, few or many, or a class for an expanded clone.

CDR3 protein: CAWNPGGNQPQHF
CDR3 DNA: TGTGCCTGGAATCCGGGTGGTAATCAGCCCCAGCATTTT
clone size: -
CDR3 length: 13
D gene: -
V gene: TRBV30
J gene: TRBJ1-5

CDR3 protein: CASSPRAGIYGYTF
CDR3 DNA: TGTGCCAGCAGCCCCCGGGCGGGTATCTATGGCTACACCTTC
clone size: -
CDR3 length: 14
D gene: -
V gene: TRBV7-2
J gene: TRBJ1-2

CDR3 protein: CASSLPPAGADNEQFF
CDR3 DNA: TGTGCCAGCAGCTTACCTCCAGCGGGAGCGGACAATGAGCAGTTCTTC
clone size: -
CDR3 length: 16
D gene: TRBD2
V gene: TRBV7-8
J gene: TRBJ2-1

CDR3 protein: CASSIVGGGAGNQPQHF
CDR3 DNA: TGTGCCAGTAGTATAGTGGGCGGGGGCGCGGGCAATCAGCCCCAGCATTTT
clone size: -
CDR3 length: 17
D gene: -
V gene: TRBV19
J gene: TRBJ1-5

CDR3 protein: CASRLDRDFNNEQFF
CDR3 DNA: TGTGCCAGCAGACTAGACAGGGACTTCAACAATGAGCAGTTCTTC
clone size: -
CDR3 length: 15
D gene: -
V gene: TRBV2
J gene: TRBJ2-1

CDR3 protein: CASSVEGGRGETQYF
CDR3 DNA: TGTGCCAGCAGCGTAGAAGGCGGGAGAGGTGAGACCCAGTACTTC
clone size: -
CDR3 length: 15
D gene: TRBD2
V gene: TRBV9
J gene: TRBJ2-5

CDR3 protein: CASSLVGGRGGYTF
CDR3 DNA: TGTGCCAGCAGTTTAGTTGGGGGGAGAGGTGGCTACACCTTC
clone size: -
CDR3 length: 14
D gene: -
V gene: TRBV28
J gene: TRBJ1-2

CDR3 protein: CASFTAGGDLDHEQFF
CDR3 DNA: TGTGCCAGCTTTACCGCGGGAGGAGATTTGGATCATGAGCAGTTCTTC
clone size: -
CDR3 length: 16
D gene: TRBD2
V gene: TRBV9
J gene: TRBJ2-1

CDR3 protein: CASSIGPEGNQPQHF
CDR3 DNA: TGTGCCAGTAGTATAGGTCCGGAGGGCAATCAGCCCCAGCATTTT
clone size: -
CDR3 length: 15
D gene: -
V gene: TRBV19
J gene: TRBJ1-5

CDR3 protein: CASSLEAGGSYEQYF
CDR3 DNA: TGTGCCAGCAGCTTAGAAGCGGGAGGTTCCTACGAGCAGTACTTC
clone size: -
CDR3 length: 15
D gene: TRBD2
V gene: TRBV11-2
J gene: TRBJ2-7

CDR3 protein: CASKSYSSGRRYEQYF
CDR3 DNA: TGCGCCAGCAAAAGTTATTCTAGCGGGAGGAGGTACGAGCAGTACTTC
clone size: -
CDR3 length: 16
D gene: TRBD2
V gene: TRBV10-1
J gene: TRBJ2-7

CDR3 protein: CASSVVPTGPSTDTQYF
CDR3 DNA: TGTGCCAGCAGCGTAGTCCCGACAGGACCTAGCACAGATACGCAGTATTTT
clone size: -
CDR3 length: 17
D gene: -
V gene: TRBV9
J gene: TRBJ2-3

CDR3 protein: CASSLRQGTGGYTF
CDR3 DNA: TGTGCCAGCAGCTTACGACAGGGGACCGGAGGCTACACCTTC
clone size: -
CDR3 length: 14
D gene: TRBD1
V gene: TRBV7-2
J gene: TRBJ1-2

CDR3 protein: CASSLATGDDEQFF
CDR3 DNA: TGTGCCAGCAGCTTGGCAACAGGGGACGATGAGCAGTTCTTC
clone size: -
CDR3 length: 14
D gene: TRBD1
V gene: TRBV5-6
J gene: TRBJ2-1

CDR3 protein: CASSLRGETQYF
CDR3 DNA: TGTGCCAGCAGTTTGCGGGGGGAGACCCAGTACTTC
clone size: -
CDR3 length: 12
D gene: TRBD2
V gene: TRBV28
J gene: TRBJ2-5

CDR3 protein: CASSEGSGTQYF
CDR3 DNA: TGTGCCAGCAGTGAAGGGAGTGGGACCCAGTACTTC
clone size: once
CDR3 length: 12
D gene: -
V gene: TRBV6-4
J gene: TRBJ2-5

CDR3 protein: CASSYSQSSYEQYF
CDR3 DNA: TGTGCCAGCAGTTACTCACAGTCCTCCTACGAGCAGTACTTC
clone size: -
CDR3 length: 14
D gene: -
V gene: TRBV6-5
J gene: TRBJ2-7

CDR3 protein: CASSLRDFIDEQFF
CDR3 DNA: TGTGCCAGCAGTCTCCGGGACTTTATCGATGAGCAGTTCTTC
clone size: -
CDR3 length: 14
D gene: -
V gene: TRBV6-6
J gene: TRBJ2-1

CDR3 protein: CASSERTGSNYGYTF
CDR3 DNA: TGTGCCAGCAGTGAGAGGACAGGCTCTAACTATGGCTACACCTTC
clone size: -
CDR3 length: 15
D gene: TRBD1
V gene: TRBV6-4
J gene: TRBJ1-2

CDR3 protein: CASRGTSATTDTQYF
CDR3 DNA: TGTGCCAGCAGAGGGACTAGCGCTACCACAGATACGCAGTATTTT
clone size: -
CDR3 length: 15
D gene: TRBD2
V gene: TRBV2
J gene: TRBJ2-3

CDR3 protein: CASSGDRGYEQYF
CDR3 DNA: TGTGCCAGCAGTGGGGACAGGGGCTACGAGCAGTACTTC
clone size: -
CDR3 length: 13
D gene: TRBD1
V gene: TRBV6-1
J gene: TRBJ2-7

CDR3 protein: CASSATGGNTIYF
CDR3 DNA: TGTGCCAGTAGTGCGACAGGAGGAAACACCATATATTTT
clone size: -
CDR3 length: 13
D gene: -
V gene: TRBV19
J gene: TRBJ1-3

CDR3 protein: CASTRTGDQPQHF
CDR3 DNA: TGTGCCAGCACCCGGACAGGGGATCAGCCCCAGCATTTT
clone size: few
CDR3 length: 13
D gene: TRBD1
V gene: TRBV6-6
J gene: TRBJ1-5

CDR3 protein: CASRPWAGDGQPQHF
CDR3 DNA: TGTGCCAGCAGACCTTGGGCGGGGGACGGACAGCCCCAGCATTTT
clone size: once
CDR3 length: 15
D gene: -
V gene: TRBV28
J gene: TRBJ1-5

CDR3 protein: CASSPWDRGVETQYF
CDR3 DNA: TGTGCCAGCTCACCATGGGACAGAGGGGTAGAGACCCAGTACTTC
clone size: -
CDR3 length: 15
D gene: TRBD1
V gene: TRBV18
J gene: TRBJ2-5

CDR3 protein: CASSAISYEQYF
CDR3 DNA: TGTGCCAGCAGTGCAATCTCCTACGAGCAGTACTTC
clone size: -
CDR3 length: 12
D gene: -
V gene: TRBV2
J gene: TRBJ2-7

CDR3 protein: CASGLAGAIPLTEAFF
CDR3 DNA: TGTGCTAGTGGTTTAGCGGGGGCGATTCCCCTAACTGAAGCTTTCTTT
clone size: -
CDR3 length: 16
D gene: -
V gene: TRBV12-5
J gene: TRBJ1-1